The rows below give T cell receptor beta chains drawn from one sample of a study of blood T cell repertoires in COVID-19. Only in-frame clones appear in the TCRdb table, and some are missing; sequencing was by immunoSEQ multiplex PCR. Here the sample spans approximately 130,000 clones, 70% to 90% being singletons. Source material: peripheral blood. Receptors were obtained from a human donor in a cohort sampled during active COVID-19. The CDR3 runs from the conserved cysteine through the conserved F or W. The order of the fields is V gene, D gene, J gene, clone size, CDR3 protein, CDR3 DNA. A D gene is named only where the DNA matches it firmly. Clone size is shown for a subset of rows, as once, few, many or a class of expanded clone.

V: TRBV15
D: -
J: TRBJ2-1
size: -
CDR3: CATSRVEGEQFF
DNA: TGTGCCACCAGCAGAGTTGAGGGTGAGCAGTTCTTC

V: TRBV29-1
D: TRBD1
J: TRBJ2-2
size: -
CDR3: CSGRQGMDTGELFF
DNA: TGCAGCGGGCGACAGGGGATGGACACCGGGGAGCTGTTTTTT

V: TRBV7-9
D: -
J: TRBJ2-7
size: -
CDR3: CASSFLTGYEQYF
DNA: TGTGCCAGCAGCTTTCTCACGGGCTACGAGCAGTACTTC

V: TRBV2
D: TRBD1
J: TRBJ1-5
size: -
CDR3: CASSLDRASNQPQHF
DNA: TGTGCCAGCAGCCTAGACAGGGCCAGCAATCAGCCCCAGCATTTT

V: TRBV2
D: TRBD2
J: TRBJ2-5
size: -
CDR3: CASGRGEETQYF
DNA: TGTGCCAGCGGGCGGGGGGAAGAGACCCAGTACTTC

V: TRBV4-1
D: -
J: TRBJ2-2
size: -
CDR3: CASSPSPANTGELFF
DNA: TGCGCCAGCAGCCCATCACCGGCGAACACCGGGGAGCTGTTTTTT

V: TRBV5-5
D: -
J: TRBJ1-3
size: -
CDR3: CASSPIQGPGNTIYF
DNA: TGTGCCAGCAGCCCGATCCAGGGGCCTGGAAACACCATATATTTT

V: TRBV7-8
D: TRBD1
J: TRBJ1-1
size: -
CDR3: CASNLASTGGITEAFF
DNA: TGTGCCAGCAACTTAGCTTCGACAGGGGGCATCACTGAAGCTTTCTTT

V: TRBV7-3
D: -
J: TRBJ1-2
size: -
CDR3: CASSLIPGDYYGYTF
DNA: TGTGCCAGCAGCTTAATACCGGGTGACTACTATGGCTACACCTTC

V: TRBV18
D: -
J: TRBJ2-7
size: -
CDR3: CASSPSTGYEQYF
DNA: TGTGCCAGCTCACCAAGCACAGGATACGAGCAGTACTTC

V: TRBV5-1
D: TRBD1
J: TRBJ1-2
size: -
CDR3: CASSERTGSYGYTF
DNA: TGCGCCAGCAGCGAACGGACAGGAAGCTATGGCTACACCTTC

V: TRBV5-1
D: -
J: TRBJ2-5
size: -
CDR3: CASSLAGGETQYF
DNA: TGCGCCAGCAGCTTGGCCGGGGGAGAGACCCAGTACTTC

V: TRBV6-6
D: TRBD2
J: TRBJ2-7
size: -
CDR3: CASSLSSGTYEQYF
DNA: TGTGCCAGCAGTTTGTCTAGCGGAACCTACGAGCAGTACTTC

V: TRBV6-1
D: TRBD1
J: TRBJ2-7
size: once
CDR3: CASSEGDRILYEQYF
DNA: TGTGCCAGCAGTGAAGGGGACAGGATCCTATACGAGCAGTACTTC

V: TRBV14
D: TRBD2
J: TRBJ2-1
size: -
CDR3: CASSQDRGRGGGNNEQFF
DNA: TGTGCCAGCAGCCAAGATAGGGGACGGGGGGGCGGCAACAATGAGCAGTTCTTC

V: TRBV3-1/TRBV3-2
D: -
J: TRBJ1-1
size: -
CDR3: CASSRSRGNTEAFF
DNA: TGTGCCAGCAGTCGTTCCCGGGGGAACACTGAAGCTTTCTTT

V: TRBV18
D: -
J: TRBJ2-5
size: -
CDR3: CASSPKLAVETQYF
DNA: TGTGCCAGCTCACCCAAGCTGGCGGTTGAGACCCAGTACTTC

V: TRBV7-3
D: -
J: TRBJ1-4
size: -
CDR3: CASSFGVGEKLFF
DNA: TGTGCCAGCAGCTTCGGGGTTGGCGAAAAACTGTTTTTT

V: TRBV10-3
D: TRBD1
J: TRBJ2-3
size: -
CDR3: CAISRGTGESDTQYF
DNA: TGTGCCATCAGTCGAGGGACAGGGGAGTCTGATACGCAGTATTTT

V: TRBV19
D: -
J: TRBJ1-2
size: -
CDR3: CASTTPGHVYGYTF
DNA: TGTGCCAGTACCACTCCGGGACACGTCTATGGCTACACCTTC

V: TRBV24-1
D: TRBD1
J: TRBJ2-7
size: -
CDR3: CATSPGGPSYEQYF
DNA: TGTGCCACCAGCCCAGGGGGCCCCTCCTACGAGCAGTACTTC

V: TRBV6-4
D: -
J: TRBJ1-1
size: -
CDR3: CASSDSIRALPAFF
DNA: TGTGCCAGCAGTGACTCGATCAGGGCACTTCCAGCTTTCTTT

V: TRBV18
D: TRBD2
J: TRBJ2-7
size: few
CDR3: CASSPPAGGRYEQYF
DNA: TGTGCCAGCTCACCCCCGGCGGGGGGGAGATACGAGCAGTACTTC

V: TRBV3-1/TRBV3-2
D: -
J: TRBJ2-3
size: -
CDR3: CASSPGRGLATDTQYF
DNA: TGTGCCAGCAGCCCTGGGCGCGGTCTAGCCACAGATACGCAGTATTTT

V: TRBV18
D: TRBD1
J: TRBJ1-2
size: -
CDR3: CASSGRQGDGYTF
DNA: TGTGCCAGCTCGGGAAGACAGGGGGATGGCTACACCTTC

V: TRBV6-2/TRBV6-3
D: -
J: TRBJ1-2
size: -
CDR3: CASSLGSRAYGYTF
DNA: TGTGCCAGCAGTCTCGGGAGTCGGGCATATGGCTACACCTTC

V: TRBV6-1
D: TRBD1
J: TRBJ1-5
size: -
CDR3: CASSGDRAVAPNQPQHF
DNA: TGTGCCAGCAGTGGGGACAGGGCTGTGGCACCTAATCAGCCCCAGCATTTT

V: TRBV5-1
D: TRBD1
J: TRBJ2-1
size: once
CDR3: CASSPLGQGRYEQFF
DNA: TGCGCCAGCAGCCCACTAGGACAGGGAAGGTATGAGCAGTTCTTC

V: TRBV30
D: TRBD1
J: TRBJ2-7
size: -
CDR3: CAWTASGTGIHEQYF
DNA: TGTGCCTGGACCGCCTCTGGGACAGGTATCCACGAGCAGTACTTC

V: TRBV18
D: -
J: TRBJ1-3
size: -
CDR3: CASSPPGGGTSGNTIYF
DNA: TGTGCCAGCTCACCACCGGGAGGGGGGACCTCTGGAAACACCATATATTTT

V: TRBV20-1
D: -
J: TRBJ2-7
size: once
CDR3: CSADSFYEQYF
DNA: TGCAGTGCGGACTCTTTCTACGAGCAGTACTTC

V: TRBV5-6
D: TRBD2
J: TRBJ2-5
size: -
CDR3: CASSSGLASYLVQYF
DNA: TGTGCCAGCAGCTCGGGACTAGCGTCCTACCTCGTCCAGTACTTC

V: TRBV6-5
D: TRBD1
J: TRBJ1-1
size: -
CDR3: CASSPPGQGKAFF
DNA: TGTGCCAGCAGTCCCCCGGGACAGGGAAAAGCTTTCTTT

V: TRBV5-6
D: -
J: TRBJ2-2
size: -
CDR3: CASSLGSVSNTGELFF
DNA: TGTGCCAGCAGCTTGGGATCGGTTTCGAACACCGGGGAGCTGTTTTTT

V: TRBV9
D: TRBD1
J: TRBJ2-1
size: -
CDR3: CASSTGQGTWEQFF
DNA: TGTGCCAGCAGCACGGGACAGGGGACGTGGGAGCAGTTCTTC

V: TRBV2
D: TRBD2
J: TRBJ2-1
size: -
CDR3: CASLGGLAGDYNEQFF
DNA: TGTGCCAGCCTAGGGGGACTAGCGGGGGATTACAATGAGCAGTTCTTC

V: TRBV10-3
D: TRBD2
J: TRBJ2-1
size: -
CDR3: CAIKGTSGGTEQFF
DNA: TGTGCCATCAAAGGGACTAGCGGGGGGACTGAGCAGTTCTTC

V: TRBV5-1
D: TRBD1
J: TRBJ1-6
size: -
CDR3: CASSFGTGPSPLHF
DNA: TGCGCCAGCAGCTTCGGGACAGGGCCATCACCCCTCCACTTT

V: TRBV18
D: TRBD1
J: TRBJ2-2
size: -
CDR3: CASSKQGPNTGELFF
DNA: TGTGCCAGCTCGAAACAGGGGCCGAACACCGGGGAGCTGTTTTTT

V: TRBV9
D: TRBD2
J: TRBJ2-3
size: -
CDR3: CASSGTSGGARTDTQYF
DNA: TGTGCCAGCAGCGGTACTAGCGGGGGGGCCCGCACAGATACGCAGTATTTT

V: TRBV19
D: -
J: TRBJ2-1
size: -
CDR3: CASSIQNRVEQFF
DNA: TGTGCCAGTAGTATCCAAAACAGGGTTGAGCAGTTCTTC

V: TRBV9
D: TRBD2
J: TRBJ2-3
size: -
CDR3: CASSVDSGGASDTQYF
DNA: TGTGCCAGCAGCGTAGATAGCGGGGGGGCCTCAGATACGCAGTATTTT

V: TRBV5-6
D: -
J: TRBJ2-3
size: -
CDR3: CASSRGTSTDTQYF
DNA: TGTGCCAGCAGCCGCGGGACTAGCACAGATACGCAGTATTTT

V: TRBV4-2
D: TRBD2
J: TRBJ2-1
size: -
CDR3: CASSQEIGGVNEQFF
DNA: TGTGCCAGCAGCCAAGAGATCGGGGGGGTCAATGAGCAGTTCTTC

V: TRBV5-4
D: -
J: TRBJ1-4
size: -
CDR3: CASSLGGAGEKLFF
DNA: TGTGCCAGCAGCTTGGGTGGGGCCGGTGAAAAACTGTTTTTT

V: TRBV5-4
D: TRBD1
J: TRBJ2-2
size: -
CDR3: CASSPRGQGRTGELFF
DNA: TGTGCCAGCAGCCCCCGCGGACAGGGCCGCACCGGGGAGCTGTTTTTT

V: TRBV14
D: TRBD2
J: TRBJ2-2
size: -
CDR3: CASSPFNLAGRDTGELFF
DNA: TGTGCCAGCAGCCCCTTTAACCTAGCGGGGAGGGACACCGGGGAGCTGTTTTTT

V: TRBV27
D: TRBD1
J: TRBJ1-6
size: few
CDR3: CASSFTGAGRNSPLHF
DNA: TGTGCCAGCAGTTTCACAGGGGCTGGCCGGAATTCACCCCTCCACTTT

V: TRBV6-2/TRBV6-3
D: -
J: TRBJ2-7
size: -
CDR3: CASSPRDNSGEQYF
DNA: TGTGCCAGCAGCCCCCGGGACAACTCAGGCGAGCAGTACTTC

V: TRBV7-8
D: -
J: TRBJ1-5
size: -
CDR3: CASSLAGHNQPQHF
DNA: TGTGCCAGCAGCTTAGCTGGCCACAATCAGCCCCAGCATTTT

V: TRBV4-1
D: TRBD2
J: TRBJ2-7
size: -
CDR3: CASSQTLLAGGAYEQYF
DNA: TGCGCCAGCAGCCAGACCCTTCTAGCGGGGGGAGCCTACGAGCAGTACTTC

V: TRBV6-2/TRBV6-3
D: TRBD1
J: TRBJ1-5
size: -
CDR3: CASSYFGTEIYSNQPQHF
DNA: TGTGCCAGCAGTTACTTTGGGACAGAGATTTATAGCAATCAGCCCCAGCATTTT